The sequence of this TCR beta chain was determined in a study of CD8 T cells in ankylosing spondylitis. MiXCR, applied by TCRdb to the 5' RACE reads, yields one record per CDR3 protein. The sample yields 50,000 or so distinct CDR3 sequences, about 7.8% seen once. Many counts were recorded for this clonotype. The CDR3 loop spans 16 amino acids. CDR1 is MNHEY, CDR2 SMNVEV, per germline (reference sequence). Between the trimmed V and J ends, which lost 2 bases and 8 bases, there was a span of 19 bases. This rearrangement joins TRBV27 to TRBJ2-1; no definite D call. The sequencing sample was made of blood, either unsorted or a sorted T cell fraction (not recorded which). This clonotype was sampled from a female donor with ankylosing spondylitis or in good health (not recorded which). The CDR3 bases are TGTGCCAGCAGTTTAGAACATAGATTGGAGTATGATGAGCAGTTCTTC. Its protein product is CASSLEHRLEYDEQFF.